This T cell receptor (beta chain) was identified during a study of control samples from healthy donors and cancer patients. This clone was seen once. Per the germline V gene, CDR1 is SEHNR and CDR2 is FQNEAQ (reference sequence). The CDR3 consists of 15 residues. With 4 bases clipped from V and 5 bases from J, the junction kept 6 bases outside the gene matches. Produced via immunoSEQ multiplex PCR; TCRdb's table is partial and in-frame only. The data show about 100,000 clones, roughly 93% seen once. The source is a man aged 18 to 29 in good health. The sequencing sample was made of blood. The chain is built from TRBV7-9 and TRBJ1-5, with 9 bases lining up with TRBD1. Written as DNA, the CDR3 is TGTGCCAGCAGCTCGTCCCGGGACAGGGATCAGCCCCAGCATTTT. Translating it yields CASSSSRDRDQPQHF.